These T cell receptor beta chains were read from a single sample in a study of early T cells in non-severe SARS-CoV-2 infection. TCRdb reanalysed the 5' RACE reads using MiXCR and keeps one entry per CDR3 protein. The table includes tens of thousands of distinct CDR3 sequences, 15% detected once. Material: whole blood. The receptors shown here come from an adult who was a healthcare worker with PCR-confirmed SARS-CoV-2 infection or an uninfected control (not recorded which). Each CDR3 is given with its conserved first and last residue. D genes are given only for firm matches. A row's size may be missing; if present it is once, few, many or a size class.

D gene	V gene	J gene	clone size	CDR3 protein	CDR3 DNA
TRBD1	TRBV9	TRBJ2-7	-	CASNRGDSYEQYF	TGTGCCAGCAACAGGGGGGACTCCTACGAGCAGTACTTC
TRBD2	TRBV6-1	TRBJ2-7	-	CATLAGVYEQYF	TGTGCCACCCTAGCGGGAGTGTACGAGCAGTACTTC
-	TRBV6-4	TRBJ2-3	-	CASSPGRDTDTQYF	TGTGCCAGCAGTCCGGGGCGGGACACAGATACGCAGTATTTT
TRBD2	TRBV20-1	TRBJ2-3	few	CSARLAGARDTQYF	TGCAGTGCTAGACTAGCGGGAGCAAGAGATACGCAGTATTTT
TRBD2	TRBV7-3	TRBJ2-3	few	CASSLMEAGGEDTQYF	TGTGCCAGCAGCTTAATGGAAGCGGGAGGGGAGGATACGCAGTATTTT
-	TRBV6-2/TRBV6-3	TRBJ2-7	few	CASSRTGGSFSSYEQYF	TGTGCCAGCAGCCGGACAGGAGGGTCCTTTAGCTCCTACGAGCAGTACTTC
-	TRBV7-8	TRBJ2-7	-	CASNLGTRTYEQYF	TGTGCCAGCAACCTCGGGACAAGGACCTACGAGCAGTACTTC
-	TRBV5-4	TRBJ2-5	few	CASSPGVAEKETQYF	TGTGCCAGCAGCCCCGGGGTAGCGGAGAAGGAGACCCAGTACTTC
TRBD1	TRBV10-2	TRBJ1-6	few	CASGPRGGNSPLHF	TGCGCCAGCGGACCCAGGGGGGGTAATTCACCCCTCCACTTT
-	TRBV6-1	TRBJ2-1	-	CASRDLGGSYNEQFF	TGTGCCAGCAGAGACCTGGGTGGCTCCTACAATGAGCAGTTCTTC
-	TRBV5-4	TRBJ1-1	many	CASSLGGARTEAFF	TGTGCCAGCAGCTTGGGGGGGGCGCGAACTGAAGCTTTCTTT
TRBD1	TRBV28	TRBJ2-5	-	CATQTGAETQYF	TGTGCCACCCAGACAGGGGCAGAGACCCAGTACTTC
TRBD1	TRBV6-5	TRBJ1-5	many	CASSPNRQGGRQPQHF	TGTGCCAGCAGCCCCAATCGACAGGGGGGGAGACAGCCCCAGCATTTT
-	TRBV24-1	TRBJ2-1	-	CATSDVQRSSPRTGEQFF	TGTGCCACCAGTGATGTTCAGAGAAGTTCCCCAAGGACTGGTGAGCAGTTCTTC
-	TRBV6-5	TRBJ1-3	-	CASSYSSRGNTIYF	TGTGCCAGCAGTTACTCGAGCCGGGGAAACACCATATATTTT